The next 23 T cell receptor beta chains were all read from a single sample in a study of OX40 agonist ivuxolimab in advanced cancers. Sequenced by immunoSEQ multiplex PCR; TCRdb stores in-frame clones only, minus some. The table includes some 33,000 clones, less than 85% detected once. Sequencing used CD4+ or CD8+ T cells sorted from blood, obtained in a trial of the OX40 agonist ivuxolimab. These receptors were collected from an adult with an advanced solid tumor such as melanoma, head and neck, liver or kidney cancer.

This chain joins TRBV28 and TRBJ2-1; 7 positions agree with TRBD2. CDR1 and CDR2 from the germline V gene are MDHEN and SYDVKM. There are 18 residues in the CDR3. V lost 0 bases, J lost 7 bases, and 15 bases stayed unmatched. The CDR3: CASSLWAGAIPGGNEQFF. CDR3 nucleotides: TGTGCCAGCAGTTTATGGGCGGGAGCCATTCCGGGGGGAAATGAGCAGTTCTTC. The whole variable domain, remainder taken from reference TRBV28 and TRBJ2-1, is DVKVTQSSRYLVKRTGEKVFLECVQDMDHENMFWYRQDPGLGLRLIYFSYDVKMKEKGDIPEGYSVSREKKERFSLILESASTNQTSMYLCASSLWAGAIPGGNEQFFGPGTRLTVL.

The CDR3 loop reads CASSLGTGWNTQYF. CDR3 nucleotide sequence: TGTGCCAGCAGCTTGGGGACAGGGTGGAATACGCAGTATTTT. V usage is TRBV7-9 and J usage is TRBJ2-3, with TRBD1 matching over 9 bases. Looked up from germline, CDR1 is SEHNR and CDR2 is FQNEAQ (reference sequence). The CDR3 covers 14 residues. V dropped 3 bases and J dropped 7; count of bases not matched to a gene: 5.

This chain links TRBV19 with TRBJ2-2; either TRBD1 or TRBD2 may supply D (6 bases each). This CDR3 comprises 17 residues. Trimming pared 1 base from V and 5 bases from J, leaving 17 bases between. CDR1 and CDR2 (germline): LNHDA, SQIVND (reference sequence). The CDR3 DNA reads as TGTGCCAGTAGTATAGGGGTCGGGGGCAGTTCAACCGGGGAGCTGTTTTTT. Protein sequence: CASSIGVGGSSTGELFF.

This chain uses TRBV5-8 with TRBJ1-2, with 10 bases identical to TRBD1. This CDR3 has 15 residues. CDR1 is SGHTS and CDR2 is YDEGEE in the germline V gene. J lost 3 bases, V lost 7 bases, and 9 bases had no gene match. The CDR3 DNA follows: TGTGCCAGCGGGGACAGGGGAGTAGGTTACTATGGCTACACCTTC. Translating it yields CASGDRGVGYYGYTF.

The chain recombines TRBV28 with TRBJ2-7; 7 nucleotides align to TRBD2. This CDR3 comprises 15 residues. From germline, CDR1 is MDHEN and CDR2 SYDVKM. Losses at the gene ends were 2 bases for V and 4 bases for J; bases not matched to a gene: 8. The CDR3 is CASSLPRTRLYEQYF. The CDR3 region has the DNA TGTGCCAGCAGTTTACCCCGGACTAGATTGTACGAGCAGTACTTC.

The genes are TRBV19 and TRBJ1-5; 9 bases match TRBD1. Trimming cost V 4 bases and J 6 bases; bases outside gene matches: 7. This CDR3 has 15 amino acids. The germline V gene encodes CDR1 LNHDA and CDR2 SQIVND (reference sequence). The CDR3 DNA follows: TGTGCCAGTAGTACAAGGACAGGGGAAGGTCAGCCCCAGCATTTT. Residues: CASSTRTGEGQPQHF.

The rearrangement uses TRBV28 and TRBJ1-1; no reliable D call. This CDR3 has 14 amino acids. The V gene's germline CDR1 is MDHEN and CDR2 SYDVKM. V lost 4 bases to trimming and J lost 2 bases, with 11 bases between them. The CDR3 DNA reads TGTGCCAGCAGTTACGGGCCGCATAACACTGAAGCTTTCTTT. Protein product: CASSYGPHNTEAFF.

This clone was counted only a few times. The chain has TRBV29-1 and TRBJ1-2, with 8 bases that match TRBD1. Germline loops: CDR1 SQVTM, CDR2 ANQGSEA. J gave up 7 bases and V 3 bases, and 7 bases lay outside the gene matches. The CDR3 has 13 amino acids. CDR3 DNA sequence: TGCAGCGTTGATCCCCCGGACAGGGCTGGCTACACCTTC. It codes for CSVDPPDRAGYTF.

This rearrangement joins TRBV19 to TRBJ1-5; D unclear. Per germline, CDR1 LNHDA and CDR2 SQIVND (reference sequence). V lost 5 bases, J lost 0 bases, and 14 bases lay in between. The CDR3 runs 16 residues. The CDR3 spells CASSDPYGNSNQPQHF. CDR3 DNA: TGTGCCAGTAGTGACCCGTACGGGAATAGCAATCAGCCCCAGCATTTT.

This clone was seen only a few times. CDR3 loop: CASSLTLNTEAFF. The CDR3 DNA sequence: TGTGCCAGCAGCTTGACTTTGAACACTGAAGCTTTCTTT. The chain recombines TRBV11-3 with TRBJ1-1; no definite D call. Trimming removed 3 bases at V and 0 bases at J, with 5 bases between. The CDR3 length is 13 residues. Germline V CDR1 and CDR2: SGHNT, YENEEA.

The chain joins TRBV5-1 to TRBJ2-5, with a possible D match to TRBD1 (6 bases). The end of the DNA is better explained by TRBJ2-7, so the J call may be wrong. The CDR3 covers 17 residues. Germline assignment: CDR1 SGHRS and CDR2 YFSETQ. CDR3 bases: TGCGCCAGCAGCCTCACCTCCGACAGGCCCCTAGTCTACGAGCAGTACTTC. Amino acids: CASSLTSDRPLVYEQYF.

V usage is TRBV29-1 and J usage is TRBJ2-7; TRBD2 might be the D (6 bases). This CDR3 has 14 residues. V lost 5 bases and J 2 bases, leaving 16 bases between the germline ends. Germline lookup yields CDR1 SQVTM and CDR2 ANQGSEA. The CDR3 bases are TGCAGCGTTCTACACGGGACTGGGGCCTACGAGCAGTACTTC. Protein sequence: CSVLHGTGAYEQYF.

This clone turned up a few times. The V gene is TRBV7-2, the J gene TRBJ2-1; D is possibly TRBD1 or TRBD2 (7 bases each). This CDR3 is 17 amino acids long. V shed 1 base and J shed 8 bases, with 21 bases lying between them. Germline V gene data show CDR1 as SGHTA and CDR2 as FQGNSA. Here the CDR3 reads CASSLEGGTASLDEQFF. The CDR3 nucleotides read TGTGCCAGCAGCTTAGAGGGAGGGACAGCATCCTTAGATGAGCAGTTCTTC.

This rearrangement joins TRBV6-4 to TRBJ2-1; TRBD2 agrees at 10 bases. After removal of 5 bases from V and 6 bases from J, the junction contained 7 bases not matched to a gene. CDR3 length equals 15 residues. Per the germline V gene, CDR1 is MRHNA and CDR2 is SNTAGT. CDR3 residues: CASSPNSGGGNEQFF. The CDR3 bases are TGTGCCAGCAGTCCTAACAGCGGGGGGGGCAATGAGCAGTTCTTC.

This chain links TRBV2 with TRBJ2-2; D not certain. Germline CDR1 reads SNHLY; CDR2 reads FYNNEI. The V end lost 8 bases, the J end lost 7 bases, and 8 bases lay between the germline ends. The CDR3 consists of 11 residues. The CDR3 loop is CASYGIGELFF. As DNA, the CDR3 is TGTGCCAGCTATGGGATCGGGGAGCTGTTTTTT.

J is TRBJ2-7 and V is TRBV7-6; tentatively, D is TRBD2 (6 bases). This CDR3 comprises 15 residues. The V gene's germline CDR1 is SGHVS and CDR2 FNYEAQ. V was trimmed by 1 base and J by 4 bases, leaving 14 bases between them. CDR3 nucleotides: TGTGCCAGCAGCTTAGTGGGTGCGGGGATTTACGAGCAGTACTTC. Translated, it gives CASSLVGAGIYEQYF.

This clone was seen a few times. The chain recombines TRBV5-4 with TRBJ1-1; 7 bases agree with TRBD1. J lost 1 base, V lost 4 bases, and 1 base had no gene match. Per the germline V gene, CDR1 is SGHNT and CDR2 is YYREEE (reference sequence). This CDR3 comprises 13 residues. The CDR3 nucleotides are TGTGCCAGCAGCCGGACAGGGAACACTGAAGCTTTCTTT. It yields the protein CASSRTGNTEAFF.

CDR3 DNA: TGCGCCAGCAGTGGGACTAGCGTACAAGAGACCCAGTACTTC. Translation: CASSGTSVQETQYF. The chain has TRBV10-2 and TRBJ2-5, with 9 bases lining up with TRBD2. CDR1 and CDR2 from the germline V gene are WSHSY and SAAADI. Unmatched junction bases numbered 2, after V lost 4 bases and J lost 2 bases. This CDR3 contains 14 residues.

V gene TRBV27 combines with J gene TRBJ2-1; perhaps D is TRBD1 or TRBD2 (5 bases each). The V and J ends lost 4 bases and 6 bases respectively, with 19 bases between them. The CDR3 spans 16 residues. CDR1 and CDR2 from the germline V gene are MNHEY and SMNVEV (reference sequence). The CDR3 here is CASSSLGTEEANEQFF. DNA for the CDR3: TGTGCCAGCAGTTCCCTCGGGACGGAGGAGGCCAATGAGCAGTTCTTC.

This sequence joins TRBV6-5 and TRBJ2-7, with a tentative D call TRBD1 (6 bases). Germline-derived CDR1 and CDR2 are MNHEY and SVGAGI. This CDR3 has 12 residues. The CDR3 DNA is TGTGGGAGCAGCTACGGGACATACGAGCAGTACTTC. The encoded protein is CGSSYGTYEQYF.

V is TRBV9 and J is TRBJ2-3; D tentatively reads TRBD1 or TRBD2 (6 bases each). The V end lost 0 bases, the J end lost 4 bases, and 9 bases lay between the germline ends. This CDR3 spans 14 amino acids. CDR1 and CDR2 (germline): SGDLS, YYNGEE. CDR3: CASSVEGGSDTQYF. CDR3 in DNA: TGTGCCAGCAGCGTAGAGGGGGGCTCAGATACGCAGTATTTT.

The chain employs TRBV15 and TRBJ2-7, with D hard to call. This CDR3 has 15 amino acids. Trimming stripped 1 base from V and 2 bases from J, with 12 bases between. Germline V CDR1 and CDR2: LNHNV, YYDKDF (reference sequence). The CDR3, as DNA: TGTGCCACCAGCAGAGGTGGAGCACCCACCTACGAGCAGTACTTC. Translated, it gives CATSRGGAPTYEQYF. Full variable domain (rest looked up from reference TRBV15 and TRBJ2-7): DAMVIQNPRYQVTQFGKPVTLSCSQTLNHNVMYWYQQKSSQAPKLLFHYYDKDFNNEADTPDNFQSRRPNTSFCFLDIRSPGLGDTAMYLCATSRGGAPTYEQYFGPGTRLTVT.

The V call is TRBV15, the J call TRBJ2-5, with D possibly TRBD1 on 6 matching bases. The germline CDR1 and CDR2 sequences are LNHNV and YYDKDF (reference sequence). The CDR3 runs 15 residues. Trimming left V 3 bases short and J 0 bases short, with 11 bases between. The CDR3 region is CATSSHRAYQETQYF. In DNA form, the CDR3 reads TGTGCCACCAGCAGTCACAGGGCGTACCAAGAGACCCAGTACTTC.